The 2 T cell receptor beta chains below were found in one sample sequenced in a study of blood T cells in healthy people across ages (dated by TCRdb to the mid-2010s). Preparation of the library involved 5' RACE. Sequencing relied on an Illumina HiSeq 2500. The second PCR ran for roughly 7 to 11 cycles and used a J-beta primer mix along with a sample-barcoded 5' primer. Through fastp at Q25 and MiXCR, TCRdb rebuilt clones from the public reads, retaining in-frame beta chains. Records with the same CDR3 protein are collapsed into one entry carrying the most frequent genes and DNA. Across this sample there are 1.5 million to 2 million distinct CDR3 sequences, with approximately 28% seen only once. The biggest ten clones account for 7.7% of the sample. Sequencing was performed on blood. These receptors came from a woman aged 30 to 39 in good health.

This chain connects TRBV7-2 to TRBJ2-1; tentatively, D is TRBD1 or TRBD2 (5 bases each). The V end was cut by 6 bases, the J end by 0 bases, with 15 bases between. The CDR3 runs to 16 residues. Germline V gene sequence: CDR1 SGHTA, CDR2 FQGNSA. Written as DNA, the CDR3 is TGTGCCAGCAGACCCTGGGCAGGGAGCTCCTACAATGAGCAGTTCTTC. It yields the protein CASRPWAGSSYNEQFF.

The V and J genes are TRBV12-3 or TRBV12-4 and TRBJ1-5; perhaps TRBD1 as D (6 bases). Trimming took off 6 bases at V and 8 bases at J, with 11 bases between the two ends. The CDR3 totals 12 residues. This chain's CDR3 is CASSPGDEPQHF. The CDR3 DNA reads TGTGCCAGCAGCCCAGGGGACGAGCCCCAGCATTTT.